Each of the 16 T cell receptor beta chains below was sequenced from the same sample in a study of T cell repertoires in ileal Crohn's disease. Method: immunoSEQ multiplex PCR; TCRdb's copy keeps in-frame clones and lacks some. The sample lists around 13,000 clones; around 69% were seen once. Time point: neoterminal ileum biopsy at postoperative endoscopy, about 6 months after surgery. Sequenced: ileal tissue. The source is an adult with Crohn's disease.

The V gene is TRBV10-3, the J gene TRBJ1-4; 9 bases are shared with TRBD1. The CDR3 has 17 amino acids. CDR1 is ENHRY, CDR2 SYGVKD, per germline. J was trimmed by 7 bases and V by 0 bases; bases with no gene match: 9. CDR3 in DNA: TGTGCCATCAGTGAGTCGTCTTCCGGGACAGGGTCTGAAAAACTGTTTTTT. Translated: CAISESSSGTGSEKLFF.

The chain joins TRBV6-5 to TRBJ2-3; D perhaps matches TRBD2 (5 bases). This CDR3 has 14 residues. V was cut by 6 bases and J by 4 bases, with 14 bases left in between. Germline V lookup: CDR1 MNHEY, CDR2 SVGAGI. The CDR3: CASSHGVNADTQYF. The CDR3 nucleotides are TGTGCCAGCAGCCACGGGGTGAACGCAGATACGCAGTATTTT.

The chain combines TRBV9 with TRBJ2-3; D uncertain. The V gene lost 0 bases and the J gene lost 1 base, with 9 bases spanning the gap. The CDR3 totals 15 residues. Germline assignment: CDR1 SGDLS and CDR2 YYNGEE. This CDR3 is CASSVGPPGTDTQYF. Written as DNA, the CDR3 is TGTGCCAGCAGCGTAGGTCCCCCAGGCACAGATACGCAGTATTTT. Combining the CDR3 with reference TRBV9 and TRBJ2-3 gives the whole variable domain DSGVTQTPKHLITATGQRVTLRCSPRSGDLSVYWYQQSLDQGLQFLIQYYNGEERAKGNILERFSAQQFPDLHSELNLSSLELGDSALYFCASSVGPPGTDTQYFGPGTRLTVL.

In this sample, this clone turned up once. This sequence joins TRBV19 and TRBJ2-1, with 7 nucleotides matching TRBD2. The germline V gene has CDR1 LNHDA and CDR2 SQIVND (reference sequence). The CDR3 sequence is 15 residues long. J lost 4 bases, V lost 5 bases, and 8 bases had no gene match. The CDR3 DNA reads as TGTGCCAGTAGTGGTTCAAGCGGGGTTTACAATGAGCAGTTCTTC. Residues: CASSGSSGVYNEQFF.

This chain links TRBV25-1 with TRBJ2-5; D might be TRBD1 (6 bases). V lost 1 base and J lost 4, with 13 bases in between. This CDR3 has 15 amino acids. Germline V gene data show CDR1 as MGHDK and CDR2 as SYGVNS. CDR3 sequence: CASSESEGGRETQYF. The CDR3 DNA reads as TGTGCCAGCAGTGAATCCGAAGGGGGTCGAGAGACCCAGTACTTC.

The rearrangement links TRBV25-1 to TRBJ2-2, with 9 bases aligning to TRBD1. J was trimmed by 3 bases and V by 3 bases; bases with no gene match: 5. The CDR3 consists of 16 residues. Germline V CDR1 and CDR2: MGHDK, SYGVNS. The CDR3 loop reads CASSETGTGYTGELFF. CDR3 nucleotides: TGTGCCAGCAGTGAGACCGGGACAGGGTACACCGGGGAGCTGTTTTTT.

The rearrangement links TRBV11-3 to TRBJ2-7; tentative D call: TRBD2 (6 bases). The CDR3 contains 14 residues. The V end was cut by 7 bases, the J end by 2 bases, with 15 bases between. The germline V gene has CDR1 SGHNT and CDR2 YENEEA. The CDR3 protein is CASTRPGLTYEQYF. DNA for the CDR3: TGTGCCAGCACCCGACCGGGACTTACCTACGAGCAGTACTTC.

The chain employs TRBV7-9 and TRBJ2-2; 9 bases line up with TRBD1. The germline V gene has CDR1 SEHNR and CDR2 FQNEAQ (reference sequence). CDR3 length: 15 residues. V was clipped by 5 bases and J by 5 bases; unmatched bases: 6. CDR3 sequence: CASSLQGARTGELFF. The CDR3 DNA follows: TGTGCCAGCAGCCTACAGGGGGCACGGACCGGGGAGCTGTTTTTT.

This CDR3 is CASSWSGAGANVLTF. CDR3 coding DNA: TGTGCCAGCAGCTGGTCAGGGGCGGGGGCCAACGTCCTGACTTTC. This chain connects TRBV7-9 to TRBJ2-6; TRBD1 is a possible D gene (6 bases). The CDR3 totals 15 residues. Germline CDR1 and CDR2: SEHNR and FQNEAQ (reference sequence). V was shortened by 4 bases and J by 4 bases, with 11 bases between the two germline ends.

This clone was seen a few times. This rearrangement joins TRBV25-1 to TRBJ1-2, with a possible D match to TRBD1 (6 bases). This CDR3 has 14 amino acids. Germline V lookup: CDR1 MGHDK, CDR2 SYGVNS. Trimming removed 0 bases at V and 7 bases at J, with 12 bases between. For the CDR3, the DNA is TGTGCCAGCAGTGAATATGATAACAGGGTTGGCTACACCTTC. It yields the protein CASSEYDNRVGYTF.

V usage is TRBV5-8 and J usage is TRBJ1-2; 7 bases fit TRBD1. V lost 5 bases and J lost 8; bases outside the gene matches: 12. The germline V gene encodes CDR1 SGHTS and CDR2 YDEGEE. CDR3 size: 14 residues. The CDR3 loop reads CASSRIEGAKGYTF. The CDR3 nucleotides read TGTGCCAGCAGTCGAATAGAGGGGGCGAAAGGCTACACCTTC.

The chain couples TRBV6-5 to TRBJ2-5, with 9 positions matching TRBD2. Germline V CDR1 and CDR2: MNHEY, SVGAGI. J lost 3 bases, V lost 2 bases, and 7 bases had no gene match. This CDR3 spans 16 amino acids. CDR3 sequence: CASSYGSSGVKETQYF. In DNA form, the CDR3 reads TGTGCCAGCAGTTACGGGTCTAGCGGGGTCAAAGAGACCCAGTACTTC.

This clone was observed once. This chain joins TRBV20-1 and TRBJ2-5, with D unclear. V was trimmed by 7 bases and J by 2 bases, leaving 8 bases between them. The CDR3 length is 11 residues. CDR1 DFQATT and CDR2 SNEGSKA come from the germline V gene (reference sequence). The CDR3 nucleotides are TGCAGTGGAACGGAACAAGAGACCCAGTACTTC. Its translation: CSGTEQETQYF.

This chain links TRBV5-1 with TRBJ2-2; 7 bases map to TRBD1. The CDR3 sequence is 17 residues long. With V trimmed by 2 bases and J by 1 base, 8 bases remained unmatched. In germline, CDR1 is SGHRS, CDR2 YFSETQ. The CDR3 loop is CASSFLKGQLNTGELFF. DNA for the CDR3: TGCGCCAGCAGCTTCCTCAAGGGACAGCTGAACACCGGGGAGCTGTTTTTT.

The J gene is TRBJ2-3, the V gene TRBV11-3; TRBD2 matches at 11 bases. This CDR3 comprises 16 residues. Unmatched junction bases numbered 6, after V lost 1 base and J lost 6 bases. CDR1 and CDR2 from the germline V gene are SGHNT and YENEEA. CDR3 residues: CASSLGSGGVWDTQYF. The CDR3 DNA reads TGTGCCAGCAGCTTAGGTAGCGGGGGGGTCTGGGATACGCAGTATTTT.

The chain couples TRBV6-1 to TRBJ2-5; perhaps TRBD1 as D (6 bases). CDR3 size: 15 residues. Trimming pared 4 bases from V and 2 bases from J, leaving 14 bases between. From germline, CDR1 is MNHNS and CDR2 SASEGT. CDR3 protein: CASSGTWTVQETQYF. The CDR3 DNA reads as TGTGCCAGCAGTGGAACCTGGACAGTTCAAGAGACCCAGTACTTC.